These 5 T cell receptor beta chains were sequenced from one sample in a study of T-cell reconstitution after alpha-beta-depleted transplantation in children. It was with unique molecular identifiers that the TCRbeta library was prepared. MiXCR, applied by TCRdb to the PCR reads, yields one record per CDR3 protein. The sample shows 700,000 to 950,000 distinct CDR3 sequences, under 20% of them seen only once. The sequencing here drew on PBMCs, mostly from graft donor cells, taken 360 days after TCRalphabeta/CD19-depleted stem cell transplant. Receptors originate from a male patient between 10 and 17 years old who had a stem cell transplant for acute lymphoblastic leukemia, so the T cells may come from the graft donor.

The gene calls are TRBV27 and TRBJ2-5; 7 positions match TRBD1. Germline CDR1 and CDR2: MNHEY and SMNVEV (reference sequence). Germline trimming cut 5 bases from V and 4 bases from J; bases unmatched to any gene: 10. The CDR3 is made up of 15 amino acids. CDR3 coding DNA: TGTGCCAGCAGTAGCAGGGGGTATTCGGCAGAGACCCAGTACTTC. This gives the protein CASSSRGYSAETQYF.

This clonotype was found many times. This chain links TRBV20-1 with TRBJ2-7, with D uncertain. CDR1 is DFQATT, CDR2 SNEGSKA, per germline (reference sequence). V dropped 0 bases and J dropped 7 bases, with 7 bases sitting between them. The length of the CDR3 is 11 residues. CDR3 region: CSARDLREQYF. The CDR3 DNA reads as TGCAGTGCTAGAGATCTTAGGGAGCAGTACTTC.

This clonotype was counted only a few times. The V and J genes are TRBV20-1 and TRBJ2-5, with 8 bases matching TRBD2. Germline loops: CDR1 DFQATT, CDR2 SNEGSKA (reference sequence). V shed 1 base, J shed 4 bases, and the junction held 20 bases outside the gene matches. The CDR3 contains 19 residues. In nucleotides, the CDR3 is TGCAGTGCTAGAGTTCTTCCGGCGGGAGGACCTATGGGGCCAGAGACCCAGTACTTC. It is translated as CSARVLPAGGPMGPETQYF.

This clonotype was counted many times. The chain uses TRBV5-1 and TRBJ2-1, with D perhaps being TRBD1 or TRBD2 (5 bases each). CDR1 is SGHRS and CDR2 is YFSETQ in the germline V gene. The CDR3 runs to 13 residues. Trimming cost V 8 bases and J 3 bases, with 12 bases left between them. The CDR3 nucleotides read TGCGCCAGTAGAGGGGAAAACTACAATGAGCAGTTCTTC. It specifies CASRGENYNEQFF.

The chain joins TRBV27 to TRBJ2-6; no reliable D call. CDR1 is MNHEY and CDR2 is SMNVEV in the germline V gene (reference sequence). The CDR3 loop spans 13 amino acids. V lost 2 bases, J lost 8 bases, and 7 bases lay in between. The CDR3: CASSLIGSNVLTF. The CDR3 nucleotides read TGTGCCAGCAGTTTAATAGGGTCCAACGTCCTGACTTTC. Looking up the rest from reference TRBV27 and TRBJ2-6 gives the full variable domain: EAQVTQNPRYLITVTGKKLTVTCSQNMNHEYMSWYRQDPGLGLRQIYYSMNVEVTDKGDVPEGYKVSRKEKRNFPLILESPSPNQTSLYFCASSLIGSNVLTFGAGSRLTVL.